The next 25 T cell receptor beta chains were all read from a single sample in a study of T cell clonotyping in hematopoietic cell transplantation. The repertoire was sequenced with immunoSEQ multiplex PCR; TCRdb's copy has only in-frame clones and lacks some. The repertoire has about 12,000 clones, over 40% of them found once; the top ten carry approximately 11%. Sequenced sample: peripheral blood mononuclear cells. The receptors derive from a man aged 50 to 59 in good health. Some clones in this sample may be carry-over from other donors' samples.

This clone was detected only a few times. V is TRBV11-2 and J is TRBJ1-1; D call uncertain. The CDR3 runs 15 residues. Germline V gene sequence: CDR1 SGHAT, CDR2 FQNNGV. The germline V and J ends were trimmed by 3 bases and 0 bases, with 11 bases remaining between them. CDR3: CASSFRVRVNTEAFF. CDR3 coding DNA: TGTGCCAGCAGCTTCCGCGTCCGGGTGAACACTGAAGCTTTCTTT.

V gene TRBV5-1 combines with J gene TRBJ2-7; the D gene is possibly TRBD1 (6 bases). CDR1 and CDR2 (germline): SGHRS, YFSETQ. The CDR3 is 12 residues long. Trimming shortened V by 2 bases and J by 6 bases, and 9 bases separated the two germline ends. CDR3 protein: CASSFQGSEQYF. The CDR3 coding sequence is TGCGCCAGCAGCTTTCAGGGGAGCGAGCAGTACTTC.

The chain links TRBV6-5 to TRBJ2-7; 13 bases match TRBD2. J gave up 6 bases and V 5 bases, and 4 bases lay outside the gene matches. The CDR3 contains 14 residues. CDR1 and CDR2 from the germline V gene are MNHEY and SVGAGI. CDR3 region: CASSGLAGVSEQYF. The DNA of the CDR3 is TGTGCCAGCAGTGGACTAGCGGGAGTATCCGAGCAGTACTTC.

V gene TRBV4-2 combines with J gene TRBJ2-7, with TRBD2 matching 8 bases. The junction had 7 bases not matched to a gene; V was cut back by 0 bases and J by 3 bases. The germline V gene has CDR1 LGHNA and CDR2 YNFKEQ. The CDR3 is 16 residues long. The CDR3 here is CASSQDWASGFYEQYF. The CDR3 nucleotides are TGTGCCAGCAGCCAAGATTGGGCTAGCGGGTTCTACGAGCAGTACTTC.

This chain uses TRBV7-9 with TRBJ2-4, with 7 bases lining up with TRBD1. Germline V gene lookup returns CDR1 SEHNR and CDR2 FQNEAQ (reference sequence). The J segment lost 5 bases and the V segment lost 5 bases, leaving 12 bases of the junction unmatched. This CDR3 has 16 amino acids. As DNA, the CDR3 is TGTGCCAGCAGCCCGTCAGCTGACAGGGCCCAAAACATTCAGTACTTC. Its protein is CASSPSADRAQNIQYF.

V is TRBV30 and J is TRBJ2-4, with TRBD1 matching 8 bases. With 3 bases clipped from V and 3 bases from J, the junction kept 4 bases outside the gene matches. This CDR3 region has 14 residues. Per the germline V gene, CDR1 is GTSNPN and CDR2 is SVGIG (reference sequence). The CDR3 is CAWSKGQVKNIQYF. For the CDR3, the DNA is TGTGCCTGGAGCAAGGGACAGGTCAAAAACATTCAGTACTTC.

The genes are TRBV29-1 and TRBJ2-2, with a tentative D call TRBD1 (5 bases). Trimming cost V 6 bases and J 4 bases, with 12 bases left between them. This CDR3 contains 13 residues. The germline gives CDR1 SQVTM, CDR2 ANQGSEA. This CDR3 reads CSVRPRATGELFF. The CDR3 DNA reads as TGCAGCGTCCGCCCCAGGGCCACCGGGGAGCTGTTTTTT.

The V and J genes are TRBV19 and TRBJ2-1, with TRBD2 identical over 7 bases. The ends lost 7 bases at V and 7 bases at J; junction bases unmatched: 13. This CDR3 contains 15 residues. Germline CDR1 and CDR2: LNHDA and SQIVND (reference sequence). CDR3 residues: CASKEAGALENEQFF. DNA for the CDR3: TGTGCCAGTAAGGAGGCGGGAGCACTGGAGAATGAGCAGTTCTTC.

The sample holds a few counts of this clone. The chain couples TRBV5-5 to TRBJ2-2, with D perhaps assigned TRBD1 or TRBD2 (5 bases each). The V gene's germline CDR1 is SGHKS and CDR2 YYEKEE (reference sequence). V lost 6 bases to trimming and J lost 6 bases, with 12 bases between them. This CDR3 comprises 13 residues. The CDR3 is CASKVWGSGELFF. The CDR3 DNA sequence: TGTGCCAGCAAGGTGTGGGGGTCCGGGGAGCTGTTTTTT.

The chain employs TRBV30 and TRBJ1-5; no clear D. Per germline, CDR1 GTSNPN and CDR2 SVGIG (reference sequence). CDR3 size: 11 residues. With 5 bases removed from V and 1 base from J, the gap between germline ends came to 3 bases. The chain's CDR3 is CAWGSNQPQHF. CDR3 coding DNA: TGTGCCTGGGGGAGCAATCAGCCCCAGCATTTT.

The V call is TRBV6-1, the J call TRBJ2-5; D uncertain. V was clipped by 5 bases and J by 5 bases, with 15 bases between them. This CDR3 is built from 14 residues. Germline-derived CDR1 and CDR2 are MNHNS and SASEGT. As DNA, the CDR3 is TGTGCCAGCAGTAAGCTAACAATCCAGGAGACCCAGTACTTC. It yields the protein CASSKLTIQETQYF.

The table lists this clone with a few counts. The rearrangement joins TRBV27 to TRBJ2-7, with D unclear. The germline CDR1 and CDR2 sequences are MNHEY and SMNVEV (reference sequence). The CDR3 covers 14 residues. Trimming removed 3 bases from V and 5 bases from J, with 14 bases in between. CDR3 amino acids: CASSFGYGSDEQYF. In DNA form, the CDR3 reads TGTGCCAGCAGTTTTGGGTATGGATCCGACGAGCAGTACTTC.

The chain is built from TRBV10-3 and TRBJ1-2; tentatively, D is TRBD1 (6 bases). The CDR3 runs to 13 residues. Germline V gives CDR1 ENHRY, CDR2 SYGVKD. Trimming cost V 10 bases and J 4 bases, with 16 bases left between them. The CDR3 DNA reads TGTGCCACTGTAGACAGGCCAGCCTATGGCTACACCTTC. Residues: CATVDRPAYGYTF.

The chain links TRBV6-5 to TRBJ2-1; no definite D call. V dropped 7 bases and J dropped 0 bases, with 13 bases sitting between them. Germline assignment: CDR1 MNHEY and CDR2 SVGAGI. The CDR3 covers 15 residues. CDR3 region: CASKTAFSSYNEQFF. The CDR3 nucleotides are TGTGCCAGCAAAACGGCGTTCAGCTCCTACAATGAGCAGTTCTTC.

This clone occurred a few times. The J gene is TRBJ2-1, the V gene TRBV19, with 9 bases aligning to TRBD2. This CDR3 comprises 16 residues. Germline lookup yields CDR1 LNHDA and CDR2 SQIVND (reference sequence). V lost 2 bases and J lost 4; bases outside the gene matches: 6. The CDR3 DNA reads as TGTGCCAGTAGTATACGTGCGGGAGGGGGATACAATGAGCAGTTCTTC. Its protein product is CASSIRAGGGYNEQFF.

The J gene is TRBJ2-7, the V gene TRBV7-9; 12 bases fit TRBD2. CDR1 is SEHNR, CDR2 FQNEAQ, per germline (reference sequence). Trimming took 2 bases from V and 5 from J; bases not matched to a gene: 7. The CDR3 contains 16 residues. The CDR3 reads CASSLNLAGGQDEQYF. The CDR3 nucleotides read TGTGCCAGCAGCTTAAATCTAGCGGGAGGGCAAGACGAGCAGTACTTC.

The chain couples TRBV9 to TRBJ2-6; D gene uncertain. CDR3 length equals 14 residues. The V end was cut by 0 bases, the J end by 2 bases, with 3 bases between. CDR1 SGDLS and CDR2 YYNGEE come from the germline V gene. The CDR3 sequence is CASSVEAGANVLTF. DNA for the CDR3: TGTGCCAGCAGCGTAGAAGCTGGGGCCAACGTCCTGACTTTC. Full variable domain (outside the CDR3, taken from reference TRBV9 and TRBJ2-6): DSGVTQTPKHLITATGQRVTLRCSPRSGDLSVYWYQQSLDQGLQFLIQYYNGEERAKGNILERFSAQQFPDLHSELNLSSLELGDSALYFCASSVEAGANVLTFGAGSRLTVL.

This clone was picked up a small number of times. The chain has TRBV5-1 and TRBJ1-2; 7 positions match TRBD1. The CDR3 covers 13 residues. V lost 2 bases and J lost 8; bases outside the gene matches: 6. Per the germline V gene, CDR1 is SGHRS and CDR2 is YFSETQ. CDR3 sequence reads: CASSLAGTDGYTF. Here the CDR3 DNA reads TGCGCCAGCAGCTTAGCCGGGACAGACGGCTACACCTTC.

The table lists this clone with a few counts. The chain employs TRBV30 and TRBJ2-7, with TRBD1 identical over 7 bases. Trimming cost V 3 bases and J 3 bases; bases outside gene matches: 8. Germline V lookup: CDR1 GTSNPN, CDR2 SVGIG (reference sequence). The length of the CDR3 is 14 residues. The CDR3 protein is CAWSDNRGFYEQYF. The CDR3 bases are TGTGCCTGGAGCGATAACAGGGGTTTCTACGAGCAGTACTTC.

The V gene is TRBV2, the J gene TRBJ2-5; D may be TRBD1 (6 bases). This CDR3 comprises 14 residues. V was clipped by 4 bases and J by 2 bases, with 11 bases between them. Germline CDR1 is SNHLY and CDR2 is FYNNEI. The CDR3 is CASSARTAQETQYF. Here the CDR3 DNA reads TGTGCCAGCAGTGCGAGGACAGCACAAGAGACCCAGTACTTC.

This chain connects TRBV2 to TRBJ1-2; D not resolved. The CDR3 consists of 13 residues. CDR1 and CDR2 from the germline V gene are SNHLY and FYNNEI. V lost 4 bases to trimming and J lost 1 base, with 7 bases between them. DNA for the CDR3: TGTGCCAGCAGTGCGGAGAATAACTATGGCTACACCTTC. It is translated as CASSAENNYGYTF.

The chain links TRBV29-1 to TRBJ2-7; D ambiguous. The CDR3 totals 11 residues. V was pared by 4 bases and J by 4 bases, with 8 bases between. Germline CDR1 SQVTM, CDR2 ANQGSEA. CDR3 protein: CSVGADYEQYF. The DNA for the CDR3 is TGCAGCGTTGGAGCCGATTACGAGCAGTACTTC.

This clone was picked up one time. The junction departs from the called germline gene at one end, perhaps through a read error. V usage is TRBV19 and J usage is TRBJ2-6; a weak D match, TRBD1 (5 bases). The CDR3 is 15 residues long. The V gene's germline CDR1 is LNHDA and CDR2 SQIVND (reference sequence). CDR3 bases: TGTGCCAGTAGTATGTCGCAGTCTGGGGCCGACGTCCTGACTTTC. Translation: CASSMSQSGADVLTF.

This chain connects TRBV6-5 to TRBJ1-2, with D unresolved. Trimming removed 7 bases at V and 3 bases at J, with 18 bases between. The germline V gene has CDR1 MNHEY and CDR2 SVGAGI. There are 15 residues in the CDR3. CDR3 nucleotide sequence: TGTGCCAGCACCCTAAAGGGTTCCCCTCACTATGGCTACACCTTC. Translating it yields CASTLKGSPHYGYTF.

This clone was observed a handful of times. The chain is built from TRBV6-5 and TRBJ1-2, with 9 bases that match TRBD1. The CDR3 runs 15 residues. The germline V gene has CDR1 MNHEY and CDR2 SVGAGI. The V segment lost 3 bases and the J segment 4 bases; nucleotides outside the gene matches: 6. CDR3 coding DNA: TGTGCCAGCAGTTATAGGGGACAGGGTGCCTATGGCTACACCTTC. Protein product: CASSYRGQGAYGYTF.